The sample holds a few counts of the clone carrying this T cell receptor beta chain. Per the original methods: Estimation of nucleated cell counts was performed using reference gene primer amplification. Here immunoSEQ multiplex PCR was the method, and the copy in TCRdb shows in-frame clones only, minus some. The V and J calls and the clone size are those of that table, but D and trimming were determined from the DNA. This sample has roughly 38,000 clones, with about 87% found just once. The data were obtained in a study of blood T cell repertoires in COVID-19. The overall study: In each case, the material was cDNA or gDNA derived from T cells, B-cell-depleted T cells, or PBMCs.

Germline CDR1 is SGHKS and CDR2 is YYEKEE (reference sequence). This CDR3 has 14 residues. V was cut by 0 bases and J by 9 bases, with 13 bases left in between. The clonotype comes from a woman between 70 and 85 years old with acute or convalescent COVID-19. The chain recombines TRBV5-5 with TRBJ1-5, with D perhaps TRBD1 (6 bases). Sequencing was done on a sample of peripheral blood. The CDR3 DNA reads as TGTGCCAGCAGCTTGGCGGGGGGCGCCATGCCCCAGCATTTT. Its translation is CASSLAGGAMPQHF.